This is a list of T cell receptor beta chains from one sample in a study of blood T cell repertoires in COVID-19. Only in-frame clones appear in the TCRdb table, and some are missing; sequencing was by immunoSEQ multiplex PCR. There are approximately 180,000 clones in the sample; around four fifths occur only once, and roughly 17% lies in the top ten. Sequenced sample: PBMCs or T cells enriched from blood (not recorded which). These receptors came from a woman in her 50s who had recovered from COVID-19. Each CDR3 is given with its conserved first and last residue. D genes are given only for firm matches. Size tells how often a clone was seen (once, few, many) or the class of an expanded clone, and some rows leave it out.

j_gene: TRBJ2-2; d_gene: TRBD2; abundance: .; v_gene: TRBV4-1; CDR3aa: CASSQAGGNTGELFF; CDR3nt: TGCGCCAGCAGCCAAGCGGGAGGGAACACCGGGGAGCTGTTTTTT
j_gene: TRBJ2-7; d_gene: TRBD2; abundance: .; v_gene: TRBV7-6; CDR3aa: CASSRVSGTGSYEQYF; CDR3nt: TGTGCCAGCAGCCGAGTTAGCGGGACTGGCTCCTACGAGCAGTACTTC
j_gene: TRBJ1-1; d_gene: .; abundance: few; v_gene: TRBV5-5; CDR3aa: CASSLGLEFRQHTEAFF; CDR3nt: TGTGCCAGCAGCTTGGGCCTTGAATTTAGACAGCACACTGAAGCTTTCTTT
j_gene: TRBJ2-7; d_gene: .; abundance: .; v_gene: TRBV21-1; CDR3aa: CASSNAPGADEQYF; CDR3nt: TGTGCCAGCAGCAATGCGCCAGGCGCCGACGAGCAGTACTTC
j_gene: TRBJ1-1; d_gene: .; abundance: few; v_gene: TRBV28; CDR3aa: CATKQGPMNTEAFF; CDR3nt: TGTGCCACCAAACAGGGCCCAATGAACACTGAAGCTTTCTTT
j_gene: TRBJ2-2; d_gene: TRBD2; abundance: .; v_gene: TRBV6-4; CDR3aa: CASSDPELQLAESTGELFF; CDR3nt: TGTGCCAGCAGTGATCCCGAATTACAACTAGCGGAGAGCACCGGGGAGCTGTTTTTT
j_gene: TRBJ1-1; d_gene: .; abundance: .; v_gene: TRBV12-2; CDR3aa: CASPSKGMNTEAFF; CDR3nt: TGTGCAAGTCCCTCTAAGGGGATGAACACTGAAGCTTTCTTT
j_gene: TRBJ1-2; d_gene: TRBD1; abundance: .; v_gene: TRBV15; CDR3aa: CATSSRTGGYYGYTF; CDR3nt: TGTGCCACCAGCAGTAGGACAGGGGGCTACTATGGCTACACCTTC
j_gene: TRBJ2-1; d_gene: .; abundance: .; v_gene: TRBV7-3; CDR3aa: CASSPTTHSYNEQFF; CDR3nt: TGTGCCAGCAGCCCGACTACCCACTCCTACAATGAGCAGTTCTTC
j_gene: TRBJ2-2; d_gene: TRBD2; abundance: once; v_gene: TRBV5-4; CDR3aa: CASRPLAGGTGELFF; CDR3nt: TGTGCCAGCAGACCTCTAGCGGGAGGCACCGGGGAGCTGTTTTTT
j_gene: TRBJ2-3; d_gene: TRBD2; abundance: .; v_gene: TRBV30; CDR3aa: CAWSAGTTSTDTQYF; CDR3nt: TGTGCCTGGAGTGCTGGGACTACCAGCACAGATACGCAGTATTTT
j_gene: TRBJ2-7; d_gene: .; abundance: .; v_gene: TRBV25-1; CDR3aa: CASSGGSPYEQYF; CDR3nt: TGTGCCAGCAGTGGAGGAAGTCCCTACGAGCAGTACTTC
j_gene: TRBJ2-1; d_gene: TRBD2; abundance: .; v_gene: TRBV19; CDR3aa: CASSIRTSGRNIEQFF; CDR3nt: TGTGCCAGTAGTATCCGGACTAGCGGGAGGAATATCGAGCAGTTCTTC
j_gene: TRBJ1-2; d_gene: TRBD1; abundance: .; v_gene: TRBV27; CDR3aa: CASSHGQGDGYTF; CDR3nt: TGTGCCAGCAGCCACGGACAGGGGGATGGCTACACCTTC
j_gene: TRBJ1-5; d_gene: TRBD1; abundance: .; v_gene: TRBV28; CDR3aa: CASSIGQGNQPQHF; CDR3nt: TGTGCCAGCAGTATAGGACAGGGCAATCAGCCCCAGCATTTT
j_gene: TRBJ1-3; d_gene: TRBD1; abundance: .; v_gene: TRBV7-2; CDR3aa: CASSLASPGQGAGNTIYF; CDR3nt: TGTGCCAGCAGCTTAGCTAGCCCTGGACAGGGTGCTGGAAACACCATATATTTT
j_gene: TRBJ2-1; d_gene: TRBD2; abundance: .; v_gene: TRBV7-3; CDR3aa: CASSSFGTSGRNEQFF; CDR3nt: TGTGCCAGCAGCTCATTCGGGACTAGCGGGAGAAATGAGCAGTTCTTC
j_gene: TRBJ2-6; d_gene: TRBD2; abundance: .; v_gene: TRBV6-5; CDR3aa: CASSSSGTGANVLTF; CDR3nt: TGTGCCAGCAGTTCTAGCGGGACTGGGGCCAACGTCCTGACTTTC
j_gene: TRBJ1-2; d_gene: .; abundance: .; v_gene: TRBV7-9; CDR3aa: CASSSNYGYTF; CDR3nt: TGTGCCAGCAGCTCGAACTATGGCTACACCTTC
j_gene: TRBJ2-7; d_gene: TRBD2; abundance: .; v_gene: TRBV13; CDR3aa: CASSQLSAGGSYEQYF; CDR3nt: TGTGCCAGCAGTCAGCTGTCAGCGGGAGGGTCCTACGAGCAGTACTTC
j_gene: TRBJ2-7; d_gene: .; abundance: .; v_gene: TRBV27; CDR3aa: CASSLRQGAYEQYF; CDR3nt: TGTGCCAGCAGTTTAAGGCAGGGCGCCTACGAGCAGTACTTC
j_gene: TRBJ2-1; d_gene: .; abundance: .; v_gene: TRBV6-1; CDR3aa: CASSEGHDSYNEQFF; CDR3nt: TGTGCCAGCAGTGAAGGACATGACTCCTACAATGAGCAGTTCTTC
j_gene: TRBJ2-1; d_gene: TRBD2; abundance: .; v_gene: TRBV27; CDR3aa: CASSPPRRLAPYNEQFF; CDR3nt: TGTGCCAGCAGTCCCCCGCGGCGACTAGCCCCCTACAATGAGCAGTTCTTC
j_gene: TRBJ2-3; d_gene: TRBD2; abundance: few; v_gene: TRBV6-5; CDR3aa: CASRTSGTDTQYF; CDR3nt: TGTGCCAGTAGGACTAGCGGCACAGATACGCAGTATTTT
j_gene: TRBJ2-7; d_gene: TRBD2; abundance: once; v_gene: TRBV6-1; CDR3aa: CASSGTSRAYGSYEQYF; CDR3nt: TGTGCCAGCAGTGGGACTAGCCGCGCCTATGGATCCTACGAGCAGTACTTC
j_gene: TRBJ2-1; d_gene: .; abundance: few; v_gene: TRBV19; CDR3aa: CANKGAGEQFF; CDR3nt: TGTGCCAACAAGGGAGCCGGTGAGCAGTTCTTC
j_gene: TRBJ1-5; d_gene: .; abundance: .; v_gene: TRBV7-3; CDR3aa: CASSLAFGQPQHF; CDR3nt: TGTGCCAGCAGCTTAGCCTTCGGGCAGCCCCAGCATTTT